These 31 T cell receptor beta chains were sequenced from one sample in a study of T cell changes during pregnancy in multiple sclerosis. Sequencing used immunoSEQ multiplex PCR; TCRdb keeps in-frame clones, though not all of them. The repertoire holds some 33,000 clones, with 80% to 90% as singletons. Material: CD8+ T cells from peripheral blood mononuclear cells, obtained in the third trimester of pregnancy. All receptors come from a female donor with multiple sclerosis, enrolled in a pregnancy study.

The gene calls are TRBV20-1 and TRBJ1-1; D uncertain. Germline CDR1 and CDR2: DFQATT and SNEGSKA (reference sequence). V was pared by 6 bases and J by 3 bases, with 5 bases between. This CDR3 contains 10 residues. CDR3 DNA: TGCAGTGCCCCGGACACTGAAGCTTTCTTT. It yields the protein CSAPDTEAFF.

The chain has TRBV6-1 and TRBJ2-7; the match to TRBD2 covers 7 bases. The CDR3 is 15 residues long. Germline V gene lookup returns CDR1 MNHNS and CDR2 SASEGT. With 0 bases clipped from V and 6 bases from J, the junction kept 8 bases outside the gene matches. The CDR3 region is CASSEAFGRTGEQYF. CDR3 DNA: TGTGCCAGCAGTGAAGCCTTCGGGAGGACCGGCGAGCAGTACTTC.

This clone was counted a single time. Here the CDR3 reads CASSPRGGGYGEQYF. Here the CDR3 DNA reads TGTGCCAGCAGCCCCCGAGGTGGTGGGTATGGCGAGCAGTACTTC. V and J are TRBV7-6 and TRBJ2-7; unclear D gene. The CDR3 sequence is 15 residues long. Germline-derived CDR1 and CDR2 are SGHVS and FNYEAQ. The V and J ends lost 5 bases and 6 bases respectively, with 20 bases between them.

The chain is built from TRBV11-3 and TRBJ1-1; D not certain. This CDR3 is built from 12 residues. In germline, CDR1 is SGHNT, CDR2 YENEEA. V was pared by 3 bases and J by 2 bases, with 4 bases between. CDR3 residues: CASSFGNTEAFF. The CDR3 bases are TGTGCCAGCAGCTTTGGCAACACTGAAGCTTTCTTT.

The genes are TRBV27 and TRBJ2-3; D perhaps matches TRBD2 (6 bases). This CDR3 comprises 16 residues. The germline gives CDR1 MNHEY, CDR2 SMNVEV (reference sequence). Trimming took 5 bases from V and 5 from J, leaving 20 bases between them. CDR3 sequence reads: CASSPRPMGGLDTQYF. DNA of the CDR3: TGTGCCAGCAGTCCAAGACCAATGGGGGGACTAGATACGCAGTATTTT.

J is TRBJ1-6 and V is TRBV4-1, with TRBD1 matching over 10 bases. CDR1 and CDR2 from the germline V gene are MGHRA and YSYEKL. Trimming removed 3 bases from V and 10 bases from J; junction bases left unmatched: 3. The CDR3 is made up of 14 amino acids. This chain's CDR3 is CASSQGQGNSPLHF. CDR3 nucleotide sequence: TGCGCCAGCAGCCAGGGACAGGGGAACTCACCCCTCCACTTT.

This clone was found once. This chain uses TRBV15 with TRBJ1-2; TRBD1 agrees at 7 bases. The CDR3 runs 14 residues. V lost 0 bases to trimming and J lost 6 bases; unmatched junction nucleotides: 4. Germline-derived CDR1 and CDR2 are LNHNV and YYDKDF (reference sequence). CDR3 nucleotides: TGTGCCACCAGCAGAGAGGCAGGGGGAGATGGCTACACCTTC. It specifies CATSREAGGDGYTF.

The chain recombines TRBV9 with TRBJ2-7; 8 positions match TRBD2. The length of the CDR3 is 14 residues. Germline loops: CDR1 SGDLS, CDR2 YYNGEE. The trim removed 3 bases at V and 0 bases at J, leaving 2 bases unmatched. CDR3 sequence: CASSGGGSSYEQYF. The CDR3 nucleotides are TGTGCCAGCAGCGGCGGGGGGAGCTCCTACGAGCAGTACTTC. The full variable domain, rest sourced from reference TRBV9 and TRBJ2-7, is DSGVTQTPKHLITATGQRVTLRCSPRSGDLSVYWYQQSLDQGLQFLIQYYNGEERAKGNILERFSAQQFPDLHSELNLSSLELGDSALYFCASSGGGSSYEQYFGPGTRLTVT.

The chain's CDR3 is CASSEERLYNEQFF. The CDR3, as DNA: TGTGCCAGCAGTGAAGAGCGCCTGTACAATGAGCAGTTCTTC. This chain connects TRBV6-1 to TRBJ2-1, with D unclear. This CDR3 has 14 residues. Germline V gene lookup returns CDR1 MNHNS and CDR2 SASEGT. V lost 1 base and J lost 4, with 8 bases in between.

V gene TRBV5-1 combines with J gene TRBJ1-1, with a tentative D call TRBD1 (5 bases). The CDR3 runs 18 residues. With 0 bases removed from V and 0 bases from J, the gap between germline ends came to 18 bases. Germline CDR1 and CDR2: SGHRS and YFSETQ. CDR3 sequence reads: CASSLAGTQDRMNTEAFF. The CDR3 DNA reads TGCGCCAGCAGCTTGGCCGGGACTCAAGACAGAATGAACACTGAAGCTTTCTTT. Drawing the rest from reference TRBV5-1 and TRBJ1-1, the complete variable domain is KAGVTQTPRYLIKTRGQQVTLSCSPISGHRSVSWYQQTPGQGLQFLFEYFSETQRNKGNFPGRFSGRQFSNSRSEMNVSTLELGDSALYLCASSLAGTQDRMNTEAFFGQGTRLTVV.

The genes are TRBV5-1 and TRBJ1-1; 10 bases are a match to TRBD1. This CDR3 contains 17 residues. The ends lost 3 bases at V and 0 bases at J; junction bases unmatched: 8. Germline loops: CDR1 SGHRS, CDR2 YFSETQ. As DNA, the CDR3 is TGCGCCAGCAGCTCGGGACAGGGGTTCTCAATGAACACTGAAGCTTTCTTT. It is translated as CASSSGQGFSMNTEAFF.

This rearrangement joins TRBV9 to TRBJ2-7, with TRBD2 as a possible D gene (5 bases). Germline CDR1 reads SGDLS; CDR2 reads YYNGEE. CDR3 length equals 14 residues. V shed 4 bases and J shed 0 bases, with 11 bases lying between them. The CDR3 nucleotides are TGTGCCAGCAGCCCTCGGGAATTCTCCTACGAGCAGTACTTC. Encoded protein: CASSPREFSYEQYF.

This chain's CDR3 is CASSPTGGTGYQGTEAFF. In DNA, the CDR3 is TGTGCCAGCAGCCCTACGGGTGGGACAGGGTATCAAGGCACTGAAGCTTTCTTT. The chain recombines TRBV28 with TRBJ1-1, with 9 bases matching TRBD1. CDR1 and CDR2 from the germline V gene are MDHEN and SYDVKM. This CDR3 has 18 amino acids. J gave up 4 bases and V 6 bases, and 18 bases lay outside the gene matches.

This chain links TRBV27 with TRBJ2-7; a weak D match, TRBD1 (5 bases). The CDR3 covers 14 residues. V lost 5 bases and J lost 6, with 17 bases in between. Germline V gene lookup returns CDR1 MNHEY and CDR2 SMNVEV (reference sequence). The CDR3 nucleotides are TGTGCCAGCAGTCCCCGACCCAGGGCAGGCGAGCAGTACTTC. Translating it yields CASSPRPRAGEQYF.

The chain carries TRBV28 and TRBJ1-5; 11 nucleotides match TRBD1. J was trimmed by 3 bases and V by 6 bases; bases with no gene match: 10. Germline lookup yields CDR1 MDHEN and CDR2 SYDVKM. The CDR3 extends over 17 amino acids. The CDR3 DNA sequence: TGTGCCAGCAGAGACGGACAGGGGGCGATGAACAATCAGCCCCAGCATTTT. This gives the protein CASRDGQGAMNNQPQHF.

J is TRBJ2-1 and V is TRBV29-1, with 9 bases lining up with TRBD1. Germline V gives CDR1 SQVTM, CDR2 ANQGSEA. This CDR3 comprises 15 residues. Trimming at V came to 2 bases and at J to 5 bases, leaving 7 bases not matched to a gene. The CDR3 DNA reads as TGCAGCGTTGAAACAGGGGGCGTCACAAACAATGAGCAGTTCTTC. This encodes CSVETGGVTNNEQFF.

The rearrangement joins TRBV28 to TRBJ2-5, with D tentatively TRBD2 (6 bases). Germline CDR1 reads MDHEN; CDR2 reads SYDVKM. The V and J ends lost 4 bases and 5 bases respectively, with 17 bases between them. The CDR3 runs 15 residues. CDR3 sequence (DNA): TGTGCCAGCAGTTCCCGATTAATCGCGGGGGAGACCCAGTACTTC. Translated: CASSSRLIAGETQYF.

This rearrangement joins TRBV7-9 to TRBJ2-2; TRBD2 is a possible D gene (6 bases). From germline, CDR1 is SEHNR and CDR2 FQNEAQ (reference sequence). The CDR3 has 15 amino acids. V lost 5 bases and J lost 2, with 12 bases in between. The CDR3 spells CASSARRENTGELFF. The CDR3 DNA is TGTGCCAGCAGCGCCAGGAGGGAAAACACCGGGGAGCTGTTTTTT.

The chain uses TRBV9 and TRBJ2-1; TRBD2 matches at 14 bases. The CDR3 extends over 17 amino acids. Germline CDR1 SGDLS, CDR2 YYNGEE. V lost 4 bases and J lost 2; bases outside the gene matches: 5. CDR3 amino acids: CASSTGTSGGAYNEQFF. The CDR3 coding sequence is TGTGCCAGCAGCACGGGGACTAGCGGGGGAGCCTACAATGAGCAGTTCTTC.

CDR3 protein: CASSPQGLSDEQYF. Here the CDR3 DNA reads TGCGCCAGCAGCCCACAGGGTCTTAGCGACGAGCAGTACTTC. The chain couples TRBV5-1 to TRBJ2-7, with TRBD1 as a possible D gene (6 bases). Trimming pared 4 bases from V and 5 bases from J, leaving 16 bases between. The CDR3 has 14 residues. Per the germline V gene, CDR1 is SGHRS and CDR2 is YFSETQ.

The chain has TRBV19 and TRBJ1-2; D is unclear. CDR3 length equals 13 residues. Trimming cost V 1 base and J 5 bases, with 8 bases left between them. Germline loops: CDR1 LNHDA, CDR2 SQIVND (reference sequence). The CDR3 coding sequence is TGTGCCAGTAGTATAGGCAGGCGATATGGCTACACCTTC. Protein sequence: CASSIGRRYGYTF.

The chain combines TRBV6-1 with TRBJ2-2; 8 positions agree with TRBD1. CDR3 size: 15 residues. Looked up from germline, CDR1 is MNHNS and CDR2 is SASEGT. With V trimmed by 6 bases and J by 1 base, 4 bases remained unmatched. The CDR3 region has the DNA TGTGCCAGCAGGAGCAGGGGGCTGAACACCGGGGAGCTGTTTTTT. This encodes CASRSRGLNTGELFF.

The rearrangement links TRBV7-6 to TRBJ2-7; TRBD1 is a possible D gene (5 bases). V lost 3 bases to trimming and J lost 3 bases, with 18 bases between them. CDR1 and CDR2 from the germline V gene are SGHVS and FNYEAQ. The CDR3 length is 16 residues. CDR3 protein: CASSFRPGMGRYEQYF. The CDR3 DNA is TGTGCCAGCAGCTTTAGACCCGGAATGGGGCGCTACGAGCAGTACTTC.

This chain connects TRBV2 to TRBJ1-3; 7 positions agree with TRBD1. The V gene end was trimmed by 3 bases and the J gene end by 4 bases; junction bases not matched to a gene: 15. This CDR3 has 18 residues. Per germline, CDR1 SNHLY and CDR2 FYNNEI. The CDR3 loop is CASSDMEGARDLGNTIYF. The CDR3 nucleotides are TGTGCCAGCAGTGATATGGAGGGGGCAAGGGACCTGGGAAACACCATATATTTT.

The V gene is TRBV5-1, the J gene TRBJ2-5, with TRBD2 matching 8 bases. V was pared by 0 bases and J by 2 bases, with 9 bases of the junction left unmatched. The germline CDR1 and CDR2 sequences are SGHRS and YFSETQ. The CDR3 extends over 17 amino acids. CDR3: CASSLVGSGSLQETQYF. For the CDR3, the DNA is TGCGCCAGCAGCTTGGTCGGGAGCGGGAGTCTACAAGAGACCCAGTACTTC.

CDR3 in DNA: TGTGCCAGCTCCTGGACAGCAAATAATTCACCCCTCCACTTT. Its translation: CASSWTANNSPLHF. The chain joins TRBV25-1 to TRBJ1-6, with D perhaps matching TRBD1 (6 bases). Looked up from germline, CDR1 is MGHDK and CDR2 is SYGVNS. The V end lost 8 bases, the J end lost 5 bases, and 13 bases lay between the germline ends. The CDR3 has 14 amino acids.

This clone occurred once. The CDR3 DNA is TGTGCCAGCGCCCCAGGCGGGGGGGCAGATACGCAGTATTTT. Its protein is CASAPGGGADTQYF. V gene TRBV2 combines with J gene TRBJ2-3, with 9 bases that match TRBD2. This CDR3 has 14 amino acids. Unmatched junction bases numbered 7, after V lost 8 bases and J lost 4 bases. Per the germline V gene, CDR1 is SNHLY and CDR2 is FYNNEI.

This clone showed up just once. The chain has TRBV29-1 and TRBJ1-1; 8 positions match TRBD1. Germline V CDR1 and CDR2: SQVTM, ANQGSEA. This CDR3 spans 16 amino acids. V trimming: 4 bases; J trimming: 7 bases; junction bases outside the gene matches: 17. The CDR3 sequence: CSVVGGPGTGKNEAFF. CDR3 DNA sequence: TGCAGCGTTGTTGGGGGCCCCGGGACAGGTAAGAATGAAGCTTTCTTT.

The chain links TRBV19 to TRBJ1-1; D is undetermined. V lost 7 bases and J lost 1, with 10 bases in between. CDR1 is LNHDA and CDR2 is SQIVND in the germline V gene (reference sequence). This CDR3 has 13 residues. CDR3 region: CASKGRENTEAFF. CDR3 bases: TGTGCCAGTAAAGGCCGGGAGAACACTGAAGCTTTCTTT. The whole variable domain, filled in from reference TRBV19 and TRBJ1-1, reads DGGITQSPKYLFRKEGQNVTLSCEQNLNHDAMYWYRQDPGQGLRLIYYSQIVNDFQKGDIAEGYSVSREKKESFPLTVTSAQKNPTAFYLCASKGRENTEAFFGQGTRLTVV.

V gene TRBV19 combines with J gene TRBJ2-1, with TRBD1 matching 7 bases. The CDR3 is 18 residues long. Germline CDR1 is LNHDA and CDR2 is SQIVND (reference sequence). V trimming: 6 bases; J trimming: 0 bases; junction bases outside the gene matches: 14. Here the CDR3 DNA reads TGTGCCAGTAGAACCGGGACAAACTCAGGGGGCTCCTACAATGAGCAGTTCTTC. Translating gives CASRTGTNSGGSYNEQFF. Using reference TRBV19 and TRBJ2-1 for the parts outside the CDR3, the full variable domain is DGGITQSPKYLFRKEGQNVTLSCEQNLNHDAMYWYRQDPGQGLRLIYYSQIVNDFQKGDIAEGYSVSREKKESFPLTVTSAQKNPTAFYLCASRTGTNSGGSYNEQFFGPGTRLTVL.

The chain combines TRBV30 with TRBJ1-2, with D perhaps matching TRBD1 (6 bases). This CDR3 has 14 amino acids. The V end lost 3 bases, the J end lost 0 bases, and 11 bases lay between the germline ends. Germline V gene sequence: CDR1 GTSNPN, CDR2 SVGIG (reference sequence). CDR3 protein: CAWRVQGANYGYTF. CDR3 coding DNA: TGTGCCTGGAGGGTACAGGGAGCTAACTATGGCTACACCTTC. The variable domain in full, with the rest retrieved from reference TRBV30 and TRBJ1-2, is SQTIHQWPATLVQPVGSPLSLECTVEGTSNPNLYWYRQAAGRGLQLLFYSVGIGQISSEVPQNLSASRPQDRQFILSSKKLLLSDSGFYLCAWRVQGANYGYTFGSGTRLTVV.